This T cell receptor (beta chain) was documented in a study of shared clonotypes between healthy human individuals. Overall study results and limits: Blood alone was sampled, and tissue repertoires likely differ.

With 11 bases clipped from V and 4 bases from J, the junction kept 8 bases outside the gene matches. The CDR3 runs to 13 residues. The germline V gene has CDR1 LNHDA and CDR2 SQIVND (reference sequence). The naive CD8 fraction comprised CD45RO-negative cells positively selected for CCR7 and excluded terminally differentiated effector memory CD45RA+ cells. This table comes from immunoSEQ multiplex PCR, and its TCRdb copy is limited to in-frame clones, with some not included. The sample includes over 2,000,000 clones, 93% seen only once; the top ten take over 1.5%. Notes on this clone: As yet, its antigen is unknown.

Sequencing was carried out using naive CD8+ T cells from PBMCs. This TCR was sampled from a man aged 18 to 30 in good health. Some clones in this sample may be carry-over from other donors' samples. The V call is TRBV19, the J call TRBJ2-3; TRBD2 agrees at 8 bases. The CDR3 DNA follows: TGTGCCCAAAGGACTAGCTTGTCAGATACGCAGTATTTT. Translation: CAQRTSLSDTQYF.